Here is one T cell receptor beta chain with its context. There is no known antigen for this receptor. Within one base of it there is no much larger clone, and no base qualities were kept. At the junction V is shortened by 2 bases and J by 2 bases; bases outside the gene matches: 14. The CDR3 runs 18 amino acids, cysteine and phenylalanine included. The sequence is cut down to CDR3 DNA, 54 bases in frame from base 1. The entry originates in a study of CD8 T cells in ankylosing spondylitis (dated by TCRdb to about 2017). Study-level background: The study set out to find disease-linked TCR variants by profiling T cell receptor beta repertoires in ankylosing spondylitis patients and healthy donors. The full study cohort comprised 20 to 30 ankylosing spondylitis patients and some 110 healthy donors. Samples of peripheral blood were taken, and for ankylosing spondylitis patients, synovial fluid was collected as well. Study-wide conclusions, independent of this receptor: The disease-linked clones were reported as significantly enriched in matched synovial fluid samples from ankylosing spondylitis patients. The disease-linked clones had a CD8+ phenotype and were found at relatively low frequencies in peripheral blood. Blood from ankylosing spondylitis patients appeared to be characterized by a TCR beta motif made up of under 10 highly homologous amino acid variants. Some motif variants were previously reported in synovial fluid and blood of reactive arthritis patients, suggesting common disease-initiation mechanisms.

Sequencing relied on an Illumina HiSeq 2500. Quantitative 5'-RACE with molecular barcodes was the method used to prepare the TCR beta libraries. On the study's bioinformatics: A new computational method based on a probabilistic model of VDJ rearrangement was used to identify disease-linked TCR variants. TCRdb reanalyzed the raw reads on its own, using fastp at Q25 for trimming and MiXCR for clone calling, and kept in-frame beta chains. Every CDR3 protein is listed once, alongside the most common genes and DNA of its rows. None of the V and J calls come from the authors' own analysis; TCRdb made them. This sample is represented by approximately 500,000 distinct CDR3 sequences; about 13% of them were singletons. The top ten constitute approximately 6.3% of the sample.

In this chain, TRBV12-3 or TRBV12-4 is recombined with TRBJ2-7; TRBD2 fits 8 bases in the junction. Sequencing was done on a sample of blood, either unsorted or a sorted T cell fraction (not recorded which). This clonotype was sampled from a male donor with ankylosing spondylitis. CDR3 reads: CASSLRTGGRSTTYEQYF. In nucleotide form, the sequence is TGTGCCAGCAGTTTAAGGACGGGCGGGAGGTCCACGACCTACGAGCAGTACTTC.